The entry below gives a single TCR beta chain sequence along with its context. The data derive from a study of blood T cell repertoires in COVID-19. Germline trimming cut 6 bases from V and 1 base from J; bases unmatched to any gene: 5. CDR3 length equals 15 residues. Germline CDR1 reads ENHRY; CDR2 reads SYGVKD. Per the study methods: By means of reference gene primer amplification, nucleated cell counts were estimated. Repertoires were generated with immunoSEQ multiplex PCR, while TCRdb's copy carries only in-frame clones and drops some. That table furnishes V, J and clone size, whereas the DNA furnished D and trimming. The sample holds fewer than 75,000 clones; around 77% are singletons and the top ten take approximately 3%.

This chain joins TRBV10-3 and TRBJ1-1; TRBD1 aligns across 10 bases. Sequencing was carried out using peripheral blood. The sequence was collected from a man aged 60 to 75 with acute or convalescent COVID-19. CDR3 DNA: TGTGCCATCAGCCCGGGACAGGGGAAGAACACTGAAGCTTTCTTT. This codes for CAISPGQGKNTEAFF.